This TCR beta chain was profiled in a study of cytomegalovirus exposure and HLA in healthy donors. 60 Vbeta and 13 Jbeta primers were used in PCR. Repertoires were generated with immunoSEQ multiplex PCR, while TCRdb's copy carries only in-frame clones and drops some. The sample includes roughly 99,000 clones, about 83% of them seen just once. Germline V gives CDR1 MNHEY, CDR2 SMNVEV (reference sequence). Trimming removed 2 bases at V and 11 bases at J, with 15 bases between. This CDR3 region has 13 residues. The receptor's source is a man between 60 and 75 years old in good health and CMV-seropositive. V and J are TRBV27 and TRBJ1-2; the D gene is possibly TRBD1 (5 bases). The sequencing input was PBMCs. This CDR3 reads CASSLGSGFVYTF. The CDR3 DNA sequence: TGTGCCAGCAGTTTAGGGTCAGGGTTCGTTTACACCTTC.